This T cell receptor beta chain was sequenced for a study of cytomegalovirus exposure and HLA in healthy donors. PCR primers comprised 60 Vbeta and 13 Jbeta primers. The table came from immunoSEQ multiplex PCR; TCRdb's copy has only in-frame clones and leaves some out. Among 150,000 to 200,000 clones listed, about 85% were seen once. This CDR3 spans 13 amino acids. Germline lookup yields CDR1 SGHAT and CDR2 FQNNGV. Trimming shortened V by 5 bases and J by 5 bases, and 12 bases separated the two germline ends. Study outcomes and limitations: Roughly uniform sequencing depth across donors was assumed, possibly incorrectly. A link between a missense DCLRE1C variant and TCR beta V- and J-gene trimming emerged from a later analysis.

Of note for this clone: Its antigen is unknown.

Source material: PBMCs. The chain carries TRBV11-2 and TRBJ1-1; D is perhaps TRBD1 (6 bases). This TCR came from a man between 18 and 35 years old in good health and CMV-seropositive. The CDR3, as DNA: TGTGCCAGCAGCCTCAGGGGAGGGACTGAAGCTTTCTTT. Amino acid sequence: CASSLRGGTEAFF.